The subject of this entry is one T cell receptor beta chain. The length of the CDR3 is 15 residues. Trimming pared 5 bases from V and 4 bases from J, leaving 14 bases between. Looked up from germline, CDR1 is SGHTA and CDR2 is FQGTGA. Per the original methods: Amplifying reference gene primers gave estimates of nucleated cell counts. Repertoires were generated with immunoSEQ multiplex PCR, while TCRdb's copy carries only in-frame clones and drops some. V and J calls and clone size are copied from that table; D and trimming were computed from the DNA. The table lists 130,000 or so clones, under 90% of them singletons. These data belong to a study of blood T cell repertoires in COVID-19. The wider study: From the United States, Italy and Spain came samples of acute and convalescent COVID-19. T cells, B-cell-depleted T cells, or PBMCs provided the cDNA or gDNA that served as material.

The sample consisted of peripheral blood. The chain has TRBV7-3 and TRBJ2-2; no definite D call. This TCR was sampled from a woman in her sixties or seventies with acute or convalescent COVID-19. The CDR3 here is CASSAAPRPTGELFF. Here the CDR3 DNA reads TGTGCCAGCAGCGCGGCCCCACGGCCCACCGGGGAGCTGTTTTTT. Full variable domain (rest looked up from reference TRBV7-3 and TRBJ2-2): GAGVSQTPSNKVTEKGKYVELRCDPISGHTALYWYRQSLGQGPEFLIYFQGTGAADDSGLPNDRFFAVRPEGSVSTLKIQRTERGDSAVYLCASSAAPRPTGELFFGEGSRLTVL.